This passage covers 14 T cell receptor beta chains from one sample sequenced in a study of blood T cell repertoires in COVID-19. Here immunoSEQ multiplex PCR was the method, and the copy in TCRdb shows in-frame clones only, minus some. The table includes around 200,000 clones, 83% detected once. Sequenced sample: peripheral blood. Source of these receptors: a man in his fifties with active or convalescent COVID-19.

The CDR3 DNA follows: TGTGCCACCAGTGATTGGGACACTCCAACGCAGTATTTT. As protein: CATSDWDTPTQYF. The rearrangement links TRBV24-1 to TRBJ2-3; TRBD1 might be the D (6 bases). V was clipped by 2 bases and J by 9 bases, with 11 bases between them. CDR3 length equals 13 residues. In germline, CDR1 is KGHDR, CDR2 SFDVKD.

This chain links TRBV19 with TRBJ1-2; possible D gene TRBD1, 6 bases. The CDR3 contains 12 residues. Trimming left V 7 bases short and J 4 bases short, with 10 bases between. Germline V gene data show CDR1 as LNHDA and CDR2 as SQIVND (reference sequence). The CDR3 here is CASTDRTYGYTF. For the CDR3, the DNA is TGTGCCAGTACAGACAGGACCTATGGCTACACCTTC. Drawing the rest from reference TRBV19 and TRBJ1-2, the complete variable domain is DGGITQSPKYLFRKEGQNVTLSCEQNLNHDAMYWYRQDPGQGLRLIYYSQIVNDFQKGDIAEGYSVSREKKESFPLTVTSAQKNPTAFYLCASTDRTYGYTFGSGTRLTVV.

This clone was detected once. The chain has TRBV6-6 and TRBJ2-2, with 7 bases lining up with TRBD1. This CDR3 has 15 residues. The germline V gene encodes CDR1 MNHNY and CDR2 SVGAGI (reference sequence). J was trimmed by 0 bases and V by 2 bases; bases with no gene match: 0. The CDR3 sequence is CASSYTGANTGELFF. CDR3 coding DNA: TGTGCCAGCAGTTACACAGGGGCGAACACCGGGGAGCTGTTTTTT.

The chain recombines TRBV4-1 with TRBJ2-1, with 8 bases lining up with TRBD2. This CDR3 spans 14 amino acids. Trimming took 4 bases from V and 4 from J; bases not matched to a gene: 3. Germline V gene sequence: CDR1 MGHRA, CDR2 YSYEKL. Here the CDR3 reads CASSRLARYNEQFF. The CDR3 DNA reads TGCGCCAGCAGCCGACTAGCGAGATACAATGAGCAGTTCTTC.

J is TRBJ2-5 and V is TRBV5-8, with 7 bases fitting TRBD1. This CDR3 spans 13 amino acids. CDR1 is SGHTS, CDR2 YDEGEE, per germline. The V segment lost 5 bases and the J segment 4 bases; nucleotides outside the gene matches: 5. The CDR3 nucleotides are TGTGCCAGCAGGAGGACAGGAGTAGAGACCCAGTACTTC. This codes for CASRRTGVETQYF.

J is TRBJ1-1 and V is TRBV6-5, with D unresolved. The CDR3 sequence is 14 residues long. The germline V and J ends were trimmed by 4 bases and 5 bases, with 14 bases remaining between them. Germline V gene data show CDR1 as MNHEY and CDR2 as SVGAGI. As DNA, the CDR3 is TGTGCCAGCAGTTCCTGGTTCCGGGGAACTGAAGCTTTCTTT. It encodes CASSSWFRGTEAFF.

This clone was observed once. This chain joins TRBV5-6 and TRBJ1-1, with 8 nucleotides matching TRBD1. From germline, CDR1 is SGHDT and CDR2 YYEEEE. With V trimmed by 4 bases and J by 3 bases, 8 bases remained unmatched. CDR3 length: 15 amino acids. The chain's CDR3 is CASSPSLTGDTEAFF. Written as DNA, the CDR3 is TGTGCCAGCAGCCCTAGCCTGACAGGGGACACTGAAGCTTTCTTT.

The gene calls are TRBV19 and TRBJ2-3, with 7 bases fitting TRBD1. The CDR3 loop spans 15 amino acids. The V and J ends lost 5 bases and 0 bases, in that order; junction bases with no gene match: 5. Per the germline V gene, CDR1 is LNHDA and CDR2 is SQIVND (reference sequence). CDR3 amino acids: CASSLGQISTDTQYF. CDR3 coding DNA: TGTGCCAGTAGTCTGGGACAGATTAGCACAGATACGCAGTATTTT.

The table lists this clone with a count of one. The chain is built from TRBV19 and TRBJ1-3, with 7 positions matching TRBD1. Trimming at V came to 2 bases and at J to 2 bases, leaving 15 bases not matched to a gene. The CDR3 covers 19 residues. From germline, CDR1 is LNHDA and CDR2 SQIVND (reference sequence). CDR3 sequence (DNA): TGTGCCAGTAGTATAAGTCGGTTTGGGGACAGAAGAACTGGAAACACCATATATTTT. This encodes CASSISRFGDRRTGNTIYF.

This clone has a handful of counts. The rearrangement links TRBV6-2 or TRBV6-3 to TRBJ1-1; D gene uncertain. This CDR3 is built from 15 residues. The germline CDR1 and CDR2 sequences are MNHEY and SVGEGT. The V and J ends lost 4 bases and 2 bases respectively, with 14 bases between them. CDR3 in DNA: TGTGCCAGCAGTTCACTCGGGAGAGACAACACTGAAGCTTTCTTT. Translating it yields CASSSLGRDNTEAFF.

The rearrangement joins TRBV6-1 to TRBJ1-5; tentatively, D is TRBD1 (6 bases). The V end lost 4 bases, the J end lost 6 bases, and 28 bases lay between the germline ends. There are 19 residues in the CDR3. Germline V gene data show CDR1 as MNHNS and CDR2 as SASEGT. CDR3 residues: CASSVTPEVAGQNGQPQHF. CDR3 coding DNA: TGTGCCAGCAGTGTTACCCCAGAAGTCGCCGGACAGAACGGTCAGCCCCAGCATTTT.

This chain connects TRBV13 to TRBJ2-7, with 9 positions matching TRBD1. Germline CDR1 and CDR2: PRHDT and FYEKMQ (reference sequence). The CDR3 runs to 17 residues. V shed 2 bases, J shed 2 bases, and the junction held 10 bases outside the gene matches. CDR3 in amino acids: CASSLLRGGQGTYEQYF. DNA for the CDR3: TGTGCCAGCAGCTTATTACGCGGGGGACAGGGTACCTACGAGCAGTACTTC.

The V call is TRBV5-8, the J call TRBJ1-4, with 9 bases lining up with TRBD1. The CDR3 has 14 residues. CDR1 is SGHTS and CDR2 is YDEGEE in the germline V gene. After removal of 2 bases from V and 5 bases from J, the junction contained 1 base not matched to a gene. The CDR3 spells CASSFGTGNEKLFF. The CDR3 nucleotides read TGTGCCAGCAGCTTTGGGACAGGGAATGAAAAACTGTTTTTT.

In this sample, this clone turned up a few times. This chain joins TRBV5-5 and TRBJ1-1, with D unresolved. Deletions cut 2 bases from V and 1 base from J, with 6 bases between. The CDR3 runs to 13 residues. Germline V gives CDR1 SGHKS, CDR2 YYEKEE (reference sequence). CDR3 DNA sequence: TGTGCCAGCAGCTTAGACAAGAACACTGAAGCTTTCTTT. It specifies CASSLDKNTEAFF.